One and the same sample provided the 9 T cell receptor beta chains below, sequenced in a study of cytomegalovirus exposure and HLA in healthy donors. Primers for the PCR totalled 60 Vbeta and 13 Jbeta. The table came from immunoSEQ multiplex PCR; TCRdb's copy has only in-frame clones and leaves some out. The sample records 170,000 or so clones, roughly four fifths being singletons. Sequencing input: PBMCs. The source of these receptors is a man aged 50-59 years in good health and CMV-seronegative.

The chain couples TRBV9 to TRBJ2-1; 9 nucleotides agree with TRBD2. CDR3 length: 13 amino acids. The V gene end was trimmed by 8 bases and the J gene end by 8 bases; junction bases not matched to a gene: 8. CDR1 is SGDLS and CDR2 is YYNGEE in the germline V gene. CDR3 nucleotide sequence: TGTGCCAGTCAAGCGGGGGGAGAGGATGAGCAGTTCTTC. Protein product: CASQAGGEDEQFF.

As DNA, the CDR3 is TGTGCCAGCAGCGTCGGTAGCGGGAGACTAAATCCTCCCAATCCTAGCGATACGCAGTATTTT. Protein product: CASSVGSGRLNPPNPSDTQYF. The chain employs TRBV9 and TRBJ2-3; 9 bases map to TRBD2. Trimming at V came to 2 bases and at J to 6 bases, leaving 25 bases not matched to a gene. The germline V gene encodes CDR1 SGDLS and CDR2 YYNGEE. The CDR3 has 21 residues.

The V call is TRBV7-9, the J call TRBJ1-1, with D hard to call. The CDR3 is made up of 12 amino acids. V was clipped by 5 bases and J by 5 bases, with 9 bases between them. Per the germline V gene, CDR1 is SEHNR and CDR2 is FQNEAQ (reference sequence). DNA for the CDR3: TGTGCCAGCAGCGTCACCGGGACTGAAGCTTTCTTT. This encodes CASSVTGTEAFF.

The rearrangement uses TRBV5-6 and TRBJ1-6; D is possibly TRBD1 (5 bases). Trimming removed 4 bases from V and 10 bases from J, with 12 bases in between. This CDR3 region has 13 residues. The germline V gene encodes CDR1 SGHDT and CDR2 YYEEEE. The CDR3 loop reads CASSVRVESPLHF. The CDR3 DNA follows: TGTGCCAGCAGCGTCAGGGTGGAATCACCCCTCCACTTT. Full variable domain (outside the CDR3, taken from reference TRBV5-6 and TRBJ1-6): DAGVTQSPTHLIKTRGQQVTLRCSPKSGHDTVSWYQQALGQGPQFIFQYYEEEERQRGNFPDRFSGHQFPNYSSELNVNALLLGDSALYLCASSVRVESPLHFGNGTRLTVT.

V is TRBV4-3 and J is TRBJ1-4, with D unresolved. The CDR3 loop spans 13 amino acids. CDR1 and CDR2 (germline): LGHNA, YSLEER. V lost 4 bases and J 5 bases, leaving 8 bases between the germline ends. The CDR3 loop is CASSRGENEKLFF. The CDR3, as DNA: TGCGCCAGCAGCCGGGGAGAGAATGAAAAACTGTTTTTT.

This chain joins TRBV7-3 and TRBJ2-5, with 8 bases lining up with TRBD2. The CDR3 has 15 residues. V dropped 3 bases and J dropped 6; count of bases not matched to a gene: 9. Germline V gives CDR1 SGHTA, CDR2 FQGTGA. Here the CDR3 reads CASSFDSGLEKTQYF. In DNA, the CDR3 is TGTGCCAGCAGCTTCGACTCGGGACTAGAGAAGACCCAGTACTTC.

This rearrangement joins TRBV7-2 to TRBJ2-3; 10 bases match TRBD1. The CDR3 loop spans 15 amino acids. Germline lookup yields CDR1 SGHTA and CDR2 FQGNSA. V was pared by 5 bases and J by 3 bases, with 5 bases of the junction left unmatched. As DNA, the CDR3 is TGTGCCAGCAGCCCCCGGACAGGGGGAACAGATACGCAGTATTTT. Translation: CASSPRTGGTDTQYF.

The chain carries TRBV7-9 and TRBJ2-5; TRBD2 matches at 8 bases. Germline CDR1 and CDR2: SEHNR and FQNEAQ (reference sequence). The V gene end was trimmed by 2 bases and the J gene end by 2 bases; junction bases not matched to a gene: 10. The CDR3 extends over 17 amino acids. In DNA, the CDR3 is TGTGCCAGCAGCTTATACCTCGGGGGGGCGGCTCAAGAGACCCAGTACTTC. Translation: CASSLYLGGAAQETQYF.

The chain has TRBV5-1 and TRBJ1-3; TRBD1 is a possible D gene (6 bases). The CDR3 has 14 residues. The germline gives CDR1 SGHRS, CDR2 YFSETQ. The V gene lost 8 bases and the J gene lost 0 bases, with 12 bases spanning the gap. CDR3 sequence: CASKRDISGNTIYF. In DNA form, the CDR3 reads TGCGCCAGTAAGCGGGACATCTCTGGAAACACCATATATTTT.